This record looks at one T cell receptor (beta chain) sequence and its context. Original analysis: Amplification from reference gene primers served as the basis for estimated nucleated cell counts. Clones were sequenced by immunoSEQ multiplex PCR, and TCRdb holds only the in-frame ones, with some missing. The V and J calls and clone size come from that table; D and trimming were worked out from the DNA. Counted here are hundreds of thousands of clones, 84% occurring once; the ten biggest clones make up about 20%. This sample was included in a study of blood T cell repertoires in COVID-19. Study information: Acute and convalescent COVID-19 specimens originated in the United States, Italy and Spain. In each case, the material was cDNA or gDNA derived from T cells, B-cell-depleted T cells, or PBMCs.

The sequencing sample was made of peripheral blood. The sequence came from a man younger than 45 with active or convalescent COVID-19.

The CDR3 loop is CASSAGTGKSNQPQHF. The CDR3 DNA reads as TGTGCCAGTAGTGCCGGGACAGGGAAGAGCAATCAGCCCCAGCATTTT. The genes are TRBV19 and TRBJ1-5; 9 bases align to TRBD1. J gave up 1 base and V 5 bases, and 6 bases lay outside the gene matches. Germline V gene sequence: CDR1 LNHDA, CDR2 SQIVND (reference sequence). This CDR3 has 16 amino acids. The full variable domain, its missing parts supplied by reference TRBV19 and TRBJ1-5, is DGGITQSPKYLFRKEGQNVTLSCEQNLNHDAMYWYRQDPGQGLRLIYYSQIVNDFQKGDIAEGYSVSREKKESFPLTVTSAQKNPTAFYLCASSAGTGKSNQPQHFGDGTRLSIL.